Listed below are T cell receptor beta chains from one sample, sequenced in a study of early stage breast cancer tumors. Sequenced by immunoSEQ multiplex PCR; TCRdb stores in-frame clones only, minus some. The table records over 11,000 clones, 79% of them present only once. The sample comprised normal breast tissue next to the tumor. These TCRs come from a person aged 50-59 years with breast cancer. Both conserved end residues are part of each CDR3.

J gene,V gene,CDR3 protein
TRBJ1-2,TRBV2,CASSVLADYGYTF
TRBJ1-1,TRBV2,CASSAGGGGNAEAFF
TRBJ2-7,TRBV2,CASSGGKWDFTYEQYF
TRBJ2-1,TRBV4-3,CASSNPGQGGRSEQFF
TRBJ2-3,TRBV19,CASSLQSLAGVGDTQYF
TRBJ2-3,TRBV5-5,CASSLIPETADTQYF
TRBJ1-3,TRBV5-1,CASSLESVWGRWASGNTIYF
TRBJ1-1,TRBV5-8,CASSLSPSMNTEAFF
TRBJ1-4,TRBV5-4,CASSLDRGRGEKLFF
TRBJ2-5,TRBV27,CASSFWRGEGETQYF
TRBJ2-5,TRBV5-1,CASSLGVSLQEIQYF
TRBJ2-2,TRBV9,CASGRMGTGELFF
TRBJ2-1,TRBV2,CASSTSTGSYNEQFF
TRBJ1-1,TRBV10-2,CASTSGRIEAFF
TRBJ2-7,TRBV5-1,CASSLTLEGTEQYF
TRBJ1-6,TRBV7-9,CASSFQGGGSPLHF
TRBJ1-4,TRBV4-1,CASSQGTGNEKLFF
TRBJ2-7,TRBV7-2,CASSPSQFSYEQYF
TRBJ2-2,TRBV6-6,CASQPRLNTGELFF
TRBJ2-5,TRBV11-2,CASSPTGLAETQYF
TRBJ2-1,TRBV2,CASSPDHNEQFF
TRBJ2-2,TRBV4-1,CASSRGDLTGELFF
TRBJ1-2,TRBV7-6,CASSLPGQENYGYTF
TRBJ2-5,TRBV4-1,CASSQEVNLAGEETQYF
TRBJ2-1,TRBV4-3,CASSQDLWDSPYNEQFF
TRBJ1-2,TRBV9,CASSVDFSYGYTF